A single sample gave rise to the 23 T cell receptor beta chains below, sequenced in a study of spatial heterogeneity in lung cancer. MiXCR was run by TCRdb on the 5' RACE reads, yielding one entry per CDR3 protein. The repertoire holds 35,000 or so distinct CDR3 sequences, with roughly 5.6% as singletons. Noted time point: sample taken at primary tumor resection. TCRs were sequenced from unsorted whole RNA of tumor, nontumor lung or PBMC. The specimen comprised PBMCs, sampled at surgery. These TCRs come from a female donor with early-stage non-small cell lung cancer.

This clonotype was observed at least ten times. The chain combines TRBV20-1 with TRBJ2-7; 8 bases agree with TRBD1. V shed 3 bases and J 4 bases; nucleotides not matched to a gene: 5. Germline values: CDR1 DFQATT, CDR2 SNEGSKA (reference sequence). The CDR3 totals 13 residues. The CDR3 DNA reads TGCAGTGCTAGTAAGGGACAGGTGTACGAGCAGTACTTC. Translation: CSASKGQVYEQYF.

This clonotype was counted at least ten times. This chain connects TRBV7-9 to TRBJ2-7, with D possibly being TRBD2 (7 bases). Trimming removed 8 bases at V and 3 bases at J, with 17 bases between. Germline CDR1 is SEHNR and CDR2 is FQNEAQ (reference sequence). The CDR3 is made up of 14 amino acids. The CDR3 is CASPPPGGNYEQYF. The DNA for the CDR3 is TGTGCCAGCCCTCCCCCGGGGGGCAACTACGAGCAGTACTTC.

This clonotype has at least ten counts. The CDR3 DNA reads TGTGCCAGCTCAGCCGGGCGGGACACTCAAGAGACCCAGTACTTC. It specifies CASSAGRDTQETQYF. The chain has TRBV18 and TRBJ2-5, with D tentatively TRBD1 or TRBD2 (6 bases each). Trimming removed 5 bases at V and 2 bases at J, with 15 bases between. Germline-derived CDR1 and CDR2 are KGHSH and LQKENI. The CDR3 is 15 amino acids.

In this sample, this clonotype turned up many times. J is TRBJ2-1 and V is TRBV29-1; TRBD2 aligns across 10 bases. Per the germline V gene, CDR1 is SQVTM and CDR2 is ANQGSEA. The CDR3 contains 13 residues. The CDR3 sequence: CTVSSGRGGEQFF. CDR3 DNA sequence: TGCACCGTGTCTAGCGGGAGAGGTGGTGAGCAGTTCTTC.

V gene TRBV20-1 combines with J gene TRBJ2-1; 12 nucleotides align to TRBD2. This CDR3 is built from 16 residues. V shed 6 bases, J shed 5 bases, and the junction held 11 bases outside the gene matches. Germline V gene sequence: CDR1 DFQATT, CDR2 SNEGSKA (reference sequence). CDR3 loop: CSARIALAGGNNEQFF. The CDR3 DNA reads TGCAGTGCGAGGATCGCGCTAGCGGGAGGGAACAATGAGCAGTTCTTC.

The chain employs TRBV11-1 and TRBJ2-1, with TRBD2 matching 8 bases. The CDR3 covers 15 residues. Germline CDR1 SGHAT, CDR2 FQDESV (reference sequence). Trimming took 5 bases from V and 6 from J; bases not matched to a gene: 9. CDR3 DNA sequence: TGTGCCAGCAGCCCCCGGGGGGGGGTGTGCAATGAGCAGTTCTTC. Encoded protein: CASSPRGGVCNEQFF.

This clonotype was counted many times. This rearrangement joins TRBV12-3 or TRBV12-4 to TRBJ1-6, with TRBD1 as a possible D gene (6 bases). The CDR3 consists of 13 residues. V lost 5 bases to trimming and J lost 10 bases, with 12 bases between them. CDR3 coding DNA: TGTGCCAGCAGTCCCCAGGGGACCTCACCCCTCCACTTT. Residues: CASSPQGTSPLHF.

This clonotype was seen at least ten times. The rearrangement joins TRBV5-1 to TRBJ2-7; 9 nucleotides match TRBD1. Germline CDR1 reads SGHRS; CDR2 reads YFSETQ. This CDR3 contains 14 residues. J was trimmed by 3 bases and V by 5 bases; bases with no gene match: 6. CDR3 sequence reads: CASRPQGAIYEQYF. CDR3 DNA sequence: TGCGCCAGCAGGCCACAGGGGGCGATCTACGAGCAGTACTTC.

At least ten counts were recorded for this clonotype. This chain joins TRBV30 and TRBJ1-6; D is perhaps TRBD1 (6 bases). Per the germline V gene, CDR1 is GTSNPN and CDR2 is SVGIG (reference sequence). The CDR3 is 15 residues long. V was clipped by 1 base and J by 7 bases, with 14 bases between them. CDR3 residues: CAWSDGQGKNSPLHF. In DNA form, the CDR3 reads TGTGCCTGGAGTGACGGGCAGGGGAAGAATTCACCCCTCCACTTT.

This clonotype was counted many times. CDR3 sequence reads: CSASLGLMGETQYF. The CDR3 nucleotides are TGCAGTGCTTCCCTGGGACTGATGGGCGAGACCCAGTACTTC. The chain carries TRBV20-1 and TRBJ2-5, with D maybe TRBD2 (6 bases). The CDR3 sequence is 14 residues long. Trimming took 5 bases from V and 5 from J, leaving 18 bases between them. Germline CDR1 and CDR2: DFQATT and SNEGSKA (reference sequence).

At least ten counts were recorded for this clonotype. The chain carries TRBV6-5 and TRBJ2-2; 9 bases match TRBD1. After removal of 9 bases from V and 4 bases from J, the junction contained 6 bases not matched to a gene. CDR1 is MNHEY, CDR2 SVGAGI, per germline. The CDR3 is made up of 14 amino acids. In nucleotides, the CDR3 is TGTGCCAGTTGGGGACAGGGTCGCACCGGGGAGCTGTTTTTT. Amino acids: CASWGQGRTGELFF.

This clonotype was recorded many times. The chain couples TRBV2 to TRBJ2-2, with D possibly being TRBD2 (5 bases). From germline, CDR1 is SNHLY and CDR2 FYNNEI. V lost 6 bases and J 2 bases, leaving 16 bases between the germline ends. This CDR3 has 16 amino acids. The CDR3 DNA is TGTGCCAGCAGGGTAGGGCTAGCCGTAAACACCGGGGAGCTGTTTTTT. Residues: CASRVGLAVNTGELFF.

V usage is TRBV20-1 and J usage is TRBJ2-5; D possibly uses TRBD1 or TRBD2 (6 bases each). Germline loops: CDR1 DFQATT, CDR2 SNEGSKA (reference sequence). This CDR3 has 12 residues. Trimming left V 5 bases short and J 5 bases short, with 12 bases between. The CDR3 is CSAPRGLETQYF. CDR3 DNA sequence: TGCAGTGCTCCCCGGGGGCTGGAGACCCAGTACTTC.

The V call is TRBV7-2, the J call TRBJ2-7; 8 nucleotides match TRBD1. There are 14 residues in the CDR3. The J segment lost 7 bases and the V segment lost 3 bases, leaving 8 bases of the junction unmatched. CDR1 SGHTA and CDR2 FQGNSA come from the germline V gene. The CDR3, as DNA: TGTGCCAGCAGCTTCAACAGGGGGAAGGAAGAGCAGTACTTC. This gives the protein CASSFNRGKEEQYF. The variable domain in full, completed from reference TRBV7-2 and TRBJ2-7, reads GAGVSQSPSNKVTEKGKDVELRCDPISGHTALYWYRQSLGQGLEFLIYFQGNSAPDKSGLPSDRFSAERTGGSVSTLTIQRTQQEDSAVYLCASSFNRGKEEQYFGPGTRLTVT.

This clonotype occurred many times. This chain links TRBV12-3 or TRBV12-4 with TRBJ1-2; D perhaps matches TRBD1 (5 bases). This CDR3 comprises 12 residues. Trimming took off 5 bases at V and 8 bases at J, with 12 bases between the two ends. CDR3 amino acids: CASSTAWDGYTF. CDR3 DNA sequence: TGTGCCAGCAGTACGGCATGGGACGGCTACACCTTC.

There are many counts of this clonotype. This CDR3 reads CAISESTGLAETQYF. CDR3 bases: TGTGCCATCAGTGAGTCGACGGGACTAGCCGAGACCCAGTACTTC. The chain carries TRBV10-3 and TRBJ2-5, with 9 bases lining up with TRBD2. The junction had 4 bases not matched to a gene; V was cut back by 0 bases and J by 5 bases. CDR3 size: 15 residues. The germline V gene has CDR1 ENHRY and CDR2 SYGVKD.

This clonotype was recorded many times. The CDR3 coding sequence is TGTGCCACCAGTGACCAATTTGGGGAGACCCAGTACTTC. Its translation: CATSDQFGETQYF. The chain couples TRBV24-1 to TRBJ2-5; D unresolved. Germline CDR1 and CDR2: KGHDR and SFDVKD. This CDR3 is built from 13 residues. V lost 4 bases to trimming and J lost 5 bases, with 10 bases between them.

Comment on this clonotype: This could be a read error, since a much larger clone is one nucleotide away. The chain carries TRBV18 and TRBJ1-1, with 11 nucleotides matching TRBD1. The CDR3 is 16 residues long. V lost 10 bases, J lost 1 base, and 11 bases stayed unmatched. Germline assignment: CDR1 KGHSH and CDR2 LQKENI. The CDR3 here is CANSGQGARTNTEAFF. Written as DNA, the CDR3 is TGTGCCAACTCTGGACAGGGGGCGCGCACGAACACTGAAGCTTTCTTT.

The sample holds many counts of this clonotype. The chain recombines TRBV11-2 with TRBJ2-1; D call uncertain. The germline CDR1 and CDR2 sequences are SGHAT and FQNNGV. The length of the CDR3 is 11 residues. With 5 bases removed from V and 8 bases from J, the gap between germline ends came to 7 bases. CDR3 protein: CASSHWDEQFF. The CDR3 DNA reads as TGTGCCAGCAGCCACTGGGATGAGCAGTTCTTC.

This clonotype was recorded many times. The rearrangement uses TRBV5-1 and TRBJ1-1; D remains ambiguous. Between the trimmed V and J ends, which lost 1 base and 3 bases, there was a span of 7 bases. The CDR3 length is 13 residues. Looked up from germline, CDR1 is SGHRS and CDR2 is YFSETQ. The CDR3 bases are TGCGCCAGCAGCTTGCAGGCAGACACTGAAGCTTTCTTT. Translating it yields CASSLQADTEAFF.

The chain joins TRBV20-1 to TRBJ2-5, with 10 bases matching TRBD2. V was clipped by 6 bases and J by 5 bases; unmatched bases: 9. The CDR3 extends over 14 amino acids. Germline lookup yields CDR1 DFQATT and CDR2 SNEGSKA (reference sequence). This CDR3 reads CSAHSGGPLETQYF. For the CDR3, the DNA is TGCAGTGCCCATAGCGGGGGGCCCTTGGAGACCCAGTACTTC.

This clonotype showed up many times. The V and J genes are TRBV2 and TRBJ2-1, with TRBD2 identical over 11 bases. V lost 8 bases and J lost 0; bases outside the gene matches: 3. The germline V gene has CDR1 SNHLY and CDR2 FYNNEI. The CDR3 is 15 residues long. The CDR3 DNA reads as TGTGCCAGCGGACTAGCGGGTAGCTCCTACAATGAGCAGTTCTTC. This translates into CASGLAGSSYNEQFF.

This clonotype was counted ten times or more. The rearrangement uses TRBV5-4 and TRBJ2-3; 10 bases fit TRBD2. V lost 6 bases, J lost 0 bases, and 4 bases stayed unmatched. The CDR3 length is 15 residues. Per germline, CDR1 SGHNT and CDR2 YYREEE (reference sequence). CDR3 amino acids: CASKRLAGSTDTQYF. The CDR3 DNA is TGTGCCAGCAAGAGACTAGCGGGTAGCACAGATACGCAGTATTTT.